This T cell receptor beta chain was sequenced in a study of shared clonotypes between healthy human individuals. Across the whole study: The study used three CD4 naive, three CD4 memory, two CD8 naive and one CD8 memory plate per donor. General study results and limits: Sorted-subset samples were not fully sequenced, rarefaction indicated. Non-shared clonotypes had lower generation probabilities than clonotypes shared by all four sorted-subset donors. The sharing of roughly 5% of naive CD4 clonotypes was seen across several donors.

Note on this clone: Its target is unknown.

The naive CD8 subset, CD45RO-negative cells positively selected for CCR7, excluded terminally differentiated effector memory CD45RA+ cells. V was pared by 6 bases and J by 6 bases, with 17 bases between. In germline, CDR1 is LNHDA, CDR2 SQIVND (reference sequence). This CDR3 has 15 amino acids. Clones were sequenced by immunoSEQ multiplex PCR, and TCRdb holds only the in-frame ones, with some missing. The table lists fewer than 1 million clones, just over 95% of them singletons. V and J are TRBV19 and TRBJ2-2; TRBD1 or TRBD2 may be the D gene (5 bases each). The specimen was naive CD8+ T cells sorted from blood. This TCR was recovered from a man younger than 45 in good health. CDR3 region: CASSTWERGSGELFF. In DNA, the CDR3 is TGTGCCAGTAGCACCTGGGAGAGGGGCTCCGGGGAGCTGTTTTTT. The full variable domain, its missing parts supplied by reference TRBV19 and TRBJ2-2, is DGGITQSPKYLFRKEGQNVTLSCEQNLNHDAMYWYRQDPGQGLRLIYYSQIVNDFQKGDIAEGYSVSREKKESFPLTVTSAQKNPTAFYLCASSTWERGSGELFFGEGSRLTVL.